This TCR beta chain was obtained from a study of control samples from healthy donors and cancer patients. Assay used: immunoSEQ multiplex PCR; TCRdb lists only in-frame clones, some missing. The data show roughly 180,000 clones, 93% seen once. Germline trimming cut 2 bases from V and 7 bases from J; bases unmatched to any gene: 9. This CDR3 is 14 amino acids long. CDR1 and CDR2 (germline): GTSNPN, SVGIG (reference sequence). The receptor was derived from an older woman in good health. This chain joins TRBV30 and TRBJ1-1, with TRBD1 matching 8 bases. Sequencing input: blood. The CDR3 sequence is CAWSTGGHRFEAFF. The CDR3 bases are TGTGCCTGGAGTACAGGGGGGCACCGATTTGAAGCTTTCTTT.